The 14 T cell receptor beta chains given below trace back to one sample, sequenced in a study of cytomegalovirus exposure and HLA in healthy donors. Sequencing used immunoSEQ multiplex PCR; TCRdb keeps in-frame clones, though not all of them. This table holds 82,000 or so clones, about 95% found once. Sequenced: PBMCs. The receptors were gathered from a woman aged 18-29 years in good health and CMV-seronegative.

This chain uses TRBV21-1 with TRBJ1-2; the table's D call, TRBD1, has no DNA check behind it. TRBV21-1 is a listed pseudogene. The CDR3 length is 18 residues. CDR3 nucleotide sequence: TGTGCCAGCAGCAAAAGGGGTCTACCCGGGACAGCTCTCGCCGGCTACACCTTC. Protein sequence: CASSKRGLPGTALAGYTF.

The chain combines TRBV5-1 with TRBJ2-3, with 9 bases fitting TRBD1. V dropped 3 bases and J dropped 6; count of bases not matched to a gene: 5. In germline, CDR1 is SGHRS, CDR2 YFSETQ. CDR3 length equals 14 residues. CDR3 protein: CASSSTGGADTQYF. CDR3 coding DNA: TGCGCCAGCAGCTCCACAGGGGGCGCGGATACGCAGTATTTT.

This clone showed up just once. The gene calls are TRBV9 and TRBJ2-7; the match to TRBD1 covers 7 bases. V lost 4 bases to trimming and J lost 2 bases; unmatched junction nucleotides: 12. CDR1 SGDLS and CDR2 YYNGEE come from the germline V gene. The CDR3 sequence is 16 residues long. Here the CDR3 reads CASSPIRGTVPYEQYF. CDR3 nucleotides: TGTGCCAGCAGCCCGATACGAGGGACAGTCCCCTACGAGCAGTACTTC.

This chain joins TRBV7-8 and TRBJ1-1, with 8 bases aligning to TRBD1. With V trimmed by 5 bases and J by 1 base, 3 bases remained unmatched. CDR3 length: 14 amino acids. Germline V gives CDR1 SGHVS, CDR2 FQNEAQ. CDR3 protein: CASSLDRENTEAFF. In DNA, the CDR3 is TGTGCCAGCAGCCTGGACAGGGAGAACACTGAAGCTTTCTTT.

The gene calls are TRBV7-2 and TRBJ1-2; 7 nucleotides line up with TRBD1. The CDR3 has 13 amino acids. Germline lookup yields CDR1 SGHTA and CDR2 FQGNSA. The V segment lost 5 bases and the J segment 6 bases; nucleotides outside the gene matches: 6. DNA for the CDR3: TGTGCCAGCAGCCCAGGACAGGCTGATGGCTACACCTTC. Its protein is CASSPGQADGYTF.

The chain employs TRBV5-1 and TRBJ2-7; 9 bases map to TRBD1. Trimming at V came to 0 bases and at J to 4 bases, leaving 2 bases not matched to a gene. The CDR3 runs 14 residues. Germline V lookup: CDR1 SGHRS, CDR2 YFSETQ. CDR3 residues: CASSLGTGEYEQYF. Here the CDR3 DNA reads TGCGCCAGCAGCTTGGGGACAGGGGAATACGAGCAGTACTTC.

The chain combines TRBV10-3 with TRBJ1-2, with a possible D match to TRBD1 (6 bases). Germline V gene data show CDR1 as ENHRY and CDR2 as SYGVKD. CDR3 size: 14 residues. Deletions cut 3 bases from V and 4 bases from J, with 12 bases between. Here the CDR3 DNA reads TGTGCCATCAGTGAAATTACAGGGAGCTATGGCTACACCTTC. This encodes CAISEITGSYGYTF.

V usage is TRBV27 and J usage is TRBJ1-2; TRBD1 might be the D (6 bases). The CDR3 extends over 14 amino acids. Per the germline V gene, CDR1 is MNHEY and CDR2 is SMNVEV (reference sequence). Trimming shortened V by 4 bases and J by 2 bases, and 11 bases separated the two germline ends. CDR3 nucleotides: TGTGCCAGCAGTTCCATACAGGGAAACTATGGCTACACCTTC. Its protein product is CASSSIQGNYGYTF.

The rearrangement uses TRBV7-9 and TRBJ1-5; D is possibly TRBD1 (6 bases). Germline V gives CDR1 SEHNR, CDR2 FQNEAQ (reference sequence). CDR3 size: 14 residues. Trimming cost V 2 bases and J 5 bases, with 10 bases left between them. The CDR3 sequence is CASSLQGWDQPQHF. DNA of the CDR3: TGTGCCAGCAGCTTACAGGGGTGGGATCAGCCCCAGCATTTT.

The CDR3 DNA is TGTGCCAGCAGCCCGACACCCAGGGCCACAGATACGCAGTATTTT. Encoded protein: CASSPTPRATDTQYF. The genes are TRBV9 and TRBJ2-3, with a weak D call TRBD1 (5 bases). There are 15 residues in the CDR3. Germline CDR1 is SGDLS and CDR2 is YYNGEE. Trimming removed 4 bases at V and 2 bases at J, with 14 bases between.

The CDR3 protein is CASGRDSGELFF. As DNA, the CDR3 is TGTGCCAGCGGGCGGGATTCTGGGGAGCTGTTTTTT. The chain links TRBV5-6 to TRBJ2-2; possible D gene TRBD2, 6 bases. The CDR3 covers 12 residues. Trimming removed 7 bases from V and 8 bases from J, with 12 bases in between. From germline, CDR1 is SGHDT and CDR2 YYEEEE.

The chain couples TRBV7-2 to TRBJ2-3; 10 nucleotides agree with TRBD2. V lost 5 bases to trimming and J lost 5 bases; unmatched junction nucleotides: 4. This CDR3 spans 14 amino acids. Germline lookup yields CDR1 SGHTA and CDR2 FQGNSA. CDR3 sequence reads: CASSPSGRRDTQYF. The CDR3 nucleotides read TGTGCCAGCAGCCCTAGCGGGAGAAGAGATACGCAGTATTTT.

The V call is TRBV15, the J call TRBJ2-3; no firm D call. This CDR3 spans 12 amino acids. Between the trimmed V and J ends, which lost 4 bases and 0 bases, there was a span of 2 bases. Germline V lookup: CDR1 LNHNV, CDR2 YYDKDF (reference sequence). CDR3 nucleotides: TGTGCCACCAGCACTAGCACAGATACGCAGTATTTT. Translation: CATSTSTDTQYF.

The gene calls are TRBV6-5 and TRBJ1-4; 7 nucleotides line up with TRBD1. With 6 bases clipped from V and 4 bases from J, the junction kept 8 bases outside the gene matches. CDR3 size: 15 residues. CDR1 and CDR2 (germline): MNHEY, SVGAGI. The CDR3 DNA is TGTGCCAGCAGGATACAGGGGAAGGGTAATGAAAAACTGTTTTTT. The encoded protein is CASRIQGKGNEKLFF.